This T cell receptor beta chain was sequenced during a study of shared clonotypes between healthy human individuals. Several immunoSEQ 96-well plates shared each subset's DNA, each plate a replicate. TCRdb's copy holds only in-frame clones and misses some; the assay was immunoSEQ multiplex PCR. The sample has a few million clones, roughly 92% seen once; the top ten hold more than 0.35%. For this clone: What it binds is not known.

General study results and limits: A reduction in generation probabilities was seen for non-shared clonotypes relative to those shared by all four donors.

The CDR3 runs 16 residues. The germline V and J ends were trimmed by 3 bases and 8 bases, with 21 bases remaining between them. Germline V CDR1 and CDR2: LNHDA, SQIVND (reference sequence). Sample: naive CD4+ T cells from PBMCs. The subset is: CD45RA+ positively selected. V usage is TRBV19 and J usage is TRBJ2-3; tentatively, D is TRBD2 (6 bases). This receptor was obtained from a man younger than 35 in good health. Some clones in this sample may be carry-over from other donors' samples. The CDR3 coding sequence is TGTGCCAGTAGTATGAACGGGAGCCCCGGGGTAGTTACGCAGTATTTT. It codes for CASSMNGSPGVVTQYF.